The 16 T cell receptor beta chains below all came from one sample that was sequenced in a study of CD8 T cells in Susac syndrome. RNA totalling about 0.45 to 1 ug underwent reverse transcription with random hexamers. Via MiXCR, TCRdb re-called the immunoSEQ multiplex PCR reads, giving one row per CDR3 protein. The profile shows about 140,000 distinct CDR3 sequences, 94% of them singletons. Sequenced input: CD8+ T cells from PBMCs. The receptors here all came from a human donor in good health.

V gene TRBV20-1 combines with J gene TRBJ1-2; 9 bases align to TRBD1. There are 19 residues in the CDR3. Germline values: CDR1 DFQATT, CDR2 SNEGSKA (reference sequence). The V and J ends lost 2 bases and 0 bases, in that order; junction bases with no gene match: 16. CDR3 coding DNA: TGCAGTGCTAGATCCACGTCGGGACAGGGACCTCCTACTAACTATGGCTACACCTTC. Translation: CSARSTSGQGPPTNYGYTF.

This chain links TRBV5-6 with TRBJ2-2, with D tentatively TRBD2 (6 bases). Germline CDR1 and CDR2: SGHDT and YYEEEE. The CDR3 contains 16 residues. V lost 3 bases to trimming and J lost 1 base, with 13 bases between them. The CDR3 sequence is CASSWRGRLNTGELFF. The CDR3 nucleotides are TGTGCCAGCAGCTGGAGGGGACGGTTGAACACCGGGGAGCTGTTTTTT.

The rearrangement joins TRBV27 to TRBJ2-7; 9 positions match TRBD1. Trimming at V came to 11 bases and at J to 8 bases, leaving 16 bases not matched to a gene. This CDR3 has 14 residues. CDR1 and CDR2 (germline): MNHEY, SMNVEV (reference sequence). The chain's CDR3 is CASAGWGQGSQQYF. The CDR3 DNA follows: TGTGCCTCAGCAGGATGGGGACAGGGTTCGCAGCAGTACTTC.

V usage is TRBV7-9 and J usage is TRBJ2-7; 9 bases are shared with TRBD2. The V gene's germline CDR1 is SEHNR and CDR2 FQNEAQ (reference sequence). The CDR3 sequence is 12 residues long. With 8 bases clipped from V and 7 bases from J, the junction kept 6 bases outside the gene matches. DNA for the CDR3: TGTGCCAGCGGTATAGCGGGAGTTGAGCAGTACTTC. It encodes CASGIAGVEQYF.

The chain is built from TRBV27 and TRBJ2-1, with D perhaps matching TRBD1 (6 bases). The CDR3 length is 15 residues. Germline V gene lookup returns CDR1 MNHEY and CDR2 SMNVEV (reference sequence). The V end lost 6 bases, the J end lost 7 bases, and 19 bases lay between the germline ends. CDR3 bases: TGTGCCAGCAGAAGGGGACACCTAGACGGGAATGAGCAGTTCTTC. The encoded protein is CASRRGHLDGNEQFF.

The chain employs TRBV5-6 and TRBJ2-3; 8 bases line up with TRBD2. The CDR3 is 17 amino acids. CDR1 SGHDT and CDR2 YYEEEE come from the germline V gene. Germline trimming cut 4 bases from V and 2 bases from J; bases unmatched to any gene: 12. The CDR3 here is CASSNALAEGVTDTQYF. As DNA, the CDR3 is TGTGCCAGCAGCAACGCACTAGCGGAGGGCGTCACAGATACGCAGTATTTT.

The rearrangement links TRBV5-6 to TRBJ1-5, with TRBD1 as a possible D gene (5 bases). Trimming took off 1 base at V and 1 base at J, with 9 bases between the two ends. Germline V CDR1 and CDR2: SGHDT, YYEEEE. The CDR3 loop spans 15 amino acids. As DNA, the CDR3 is TGTGCCAGCAGCTTGCAGGGTCTGAGCAATCAGCCCCAGCATTTT. Protein sequence: CASSLQGLSNQPQHF. The variable domain in full, with the rest retrieved from reference TRBV5-6 and TRBJ1-5, is DAGVTQSPTHLIKTRGQQVTLRCSPKSGHDTVSWYQQALGQGPQFIFQYYEEEERQRGNFPDRFSGHQFPNYSSELNVNALLLGDSALYLCASSLQGLSNQPQHFGDGTRLSIL.

The chain joins TRBV18 to TRBJ2-5; no clear D gene. The CDR3 covers 12 residues. V was cut by 7 bases and J by 5 bases, with 11 bases left in between. Germline values: CDR1 KGHSH, CDR2 LQKENI. CDR3 in amino acids: CASCLPGETQYF. The CDR3 nucleotides read TGTGCCAGCTGTCTCCCCGGGGAGACCCAGTACTTC.

The V call is TRBV13, the J call TRBJ2-7; tentatively, D is TRBD2 (5 bases). The V end was cut by 8 bases, the J end by 2 bases, with 13 bases between. CDR1 and CDR2 (germline): PRHDT, FYEKMQ (reference sequence). The CDR3 runs to 13 residues. The CDR3 DNA is TGTGCCAGCGCCAGCGGTTCTGCCTACGAGCAGTACTTC. Its translation: CASASGSAYEQYF.

This sequence joins TRBV7-9 and TRBJ2-5; D perhaps matches TRBD2 (5 bases). CDR3 size: 15 residues. The germline V and J ends were trimmed by 1 base and 4 bases, with 13 bases remaining between them. From germline, CDR1 is SEHNR and CDR2 FQNEAQ (reference sequence). CDR3 protein: CASSLGALGGETQYF. The CDR3 region has the DNA TGTGCCAGCAGCTTAGGTGCGCTAGGAGGAGAGACCCAGTACTTC. Complete variable domain (other parts from reference TRBV7-9 and TRBJ2-5): DTGVSQNPRHKITKRGQNVTFRCDPISEHNRLYWYRQTLGQGPEFLTYFQNEAQLEKSRLLSDRFSAERPKGSFSTLEIQRTEQGDSAMYLCASSLGALGGETQYFGPGTRLLVL.

The rearrangement links TRBV29-1 to TRBJ2-5; 7 bases are a match to TRBD2. Germline trimming cut 4 bases from V and 7 bases from J; bases unmatched to any gene: 15. Per germline, CDR1 SQVTM and CDR2 ANQGSEA. The CDR3 is 15 amino acids. DNA for the CDR3: TGCAGCGTTGTGGGGGGACTACCGATTTACGGGACCCAGTACTTC. This gives the protein CSVVGGLPIYGTQYF.

V gene TRBV7-9 combines with J gene TRBJ2-1; 10 bases fit TRBD1. Germline values: CDR1 SEHNR, CDR2 FQNEAQ (reference sequence). The CDR3 runs to 15 residues. V shed 5 bases, J shed 5 bases, and the junction held 6 bases outside the gene matches. The DNA of the CDR3 is TGTGCCAGCAGCAAATCGGGACAGGGGAACAATGAGCAGTTCTTC. The encoded protein is CASSKSGQGNNEQFF.

Only one count was recorded for this clonotype. The chain uses TRBV24-1 and TRBJ2-5, with TRBD1 as a possible D gene (5 bases). V was trimmed by 5 bases and J by 5 bases, leaving 11 bases between them. The CDR3 totals 13 residues. Looked up from germline, CDR1 is KGHDR and CDR2 is SFDVKD. CDR3 bases: TGTGCCACCAGTGTACAAGGGGCGGAGACCCAGTACTTC. Protein sequence: CATSVQGAETQYF.

The J gene is TRBJ2-6, the V gene TRBV7-9, with 12 bases matching TRBD2. Germline loops: CDR1 SEHNR, CDR2 FQNEAQ (reference sequence). This CDR3 comprises 18 residues. V lost 5 bases, J lost 0 bases, and 5 bases stayed unmatched. CDR3 protein: CASSHTSGGLSGANVLTF. CDR3 in DNA: TGTGCCAGCAGCCACACTAGCGGGGGGCTCTCTGGGGCCAACGTCCTGACTTTC.

The CDR3 is CASSYSSYGTQYF. The CDR3 nucleotides read TGTGCCAGCAGTTACTCCAGTTACGGGACCCAGTACTTC. The genes are TRBV6-2 or TRBV6-3 and TRBJ2-5; D is undetermined. Germline V gene sequence: CDR1 MNHEY, CDR2 SVGEGT. The V end was cut by 0 bases, the J end by 7 bases, with 9 bases between. CDR3 length equals 13 residues.

The table lists this clonotype with a few counts. The chain employs TRBV4-1 and TRBJ2-1; D perhaps matches TRBD2 (6 bases). The CDR3 loop spans 12 amino acids. Germline loops: CDR1 MGHRA, CDR2 YSYEKL. V dropped 2 bases and J dropped 9 bases, with 8 bases sitting between them. The CDR3 sequence: CASSQHGGEQFF. CDR3 nucleotides: TGCGCCAGCAGCCAACACGGGGGTGAGCAGTTCTTC.